This T cell receptor (beta chain) was found in a study of cytomegalovirus exposure and HLA in healthy donors. Study overall: Early released data had 80 million or so unique TCRs, all coming from HLA-typed donors. In terms of ancestry, the Caucasian-associated cluster contained roughly 80% of the 300 to 400 genotyped donors. Points from the study as a whole: Cytomegalovirus status was reportedly diagnosed by the classifier with high sensitivity and specificity. Analyses of presence and absence presupposed an approximately uniform sequencing depth across donors.

Note on this clone: What it binds is not known.

The study ran its PCR with 60 Vbeta and 13 Jbeta primers. The assay was immunoSEQ multiplex PCR, and TCRdb's table has in-frame clones only and misses some. The sample has 65,000 or so clones, around 73% seen once; the top ten hold around 3%. From germline, CDR1 is SQVTM and CDR2 ANQGSEA. There are 13 residues in the CDR3. V was pared by 3 bases and J by 5 bases, with 8 bases between. The clonotype comes from a girl between 10 and 17 years old in good health and CMV-seropositive. The sequenced sample consisted of PBMCs. The V and J genes are TRBV29-1 and TRBJ1-6, with D maybe TRBD1 (5 bases). In DNA form, the CDR3 reads TGCAGCGTTGAGACAGATCATAATTCACCCCTCCACTTT. It yields the protein CSVETDHNSPLHF.